A selection of T cell receptor beta chains follows, all from one sample in a study of vaccination and CD4 T cells after COVID-19. TCRdb recomputed calls from the PCR reads with MiXCR, one row per CDR3 protein. The sample comprises about 25,000 distinct CDR3 sequences, around 49% of which are singletons, and 5.5% to 7% rests with the top ten. No antigen has been identified for these receptors. Sequencing was done on a sample of CD4+ T cells from blood, cultured in vitro. These receptors all come from a human donor who had recovered from COVID-19. Each CDR3 is given without its conserved first and last residue. A D gene is named only where the DNA matches it firmly.

J | D | length | V | CDR3
TRBJ1-5 | TRBD1 | 13 | TRBV7-2 | ASSLNRGFHQPQH
TRBJ2-5 | NA | 12 | TRBV10-1 | ASSESGLGETQY
TRBJ2-7 | NA | 13 | TRBV27 | ASTTRWAAYHEQY
TRBJ2-1 | NA | 13 | TRBV5-1 | ASSVTRLAYNEQF
TRBJ1-1 | NA | 11 | TRBV12-3/TRBV12-4 | ASTPRGGSEAF
TRBJ1-1 | NA | 12 | TRBV19 | ASRTGFMNTEAF
TRBJ1-5 | TRBD1 | 18 | TRBV15 | ATSPRTDRGGTGTNQPQH
TRBJ1-5 | NA | 15 | TRBV7-2 | ASSLGEYGGEGQPQH
TRBJ1-1 | NA | 10 | TRBV5-1 | ASSLEGGVAF
TRBJ1-1 | NA | 12 | TRBV6-5 | ASSYNAQPRGAF
TRBJ2-3 | NA | 14 | TRBV28 | ASSPSQLSSTDTQY
TRBJ1-1 | NA | 12 | TRBV20-1 | SARANARDTEAF
TRBJ1-2 | NA | 14 | TRBV7-9 | ASSLRTALNGSGYT
TRBJ1-2 | NA | 9 | TRBV28 | ASGTLRGYT
TRBJ1-2 | NA | 10 | TRBV20-1 | SANTGNYGYT
TRBJ2-1 | TRBD2 | 13 | TRBV12-3/TRBV12-4 | ASSLAGESGNEQF
TRBJ2-5 | TRBD2 | 14 | TRBV2 | ASTPRLAAYQETQY
TRBJ1-3 | NA | 12 | TRBV18 | ASSPRAGPDTIY
TRBJ1-3 | NA | 15 | TRBV7-7 | ASSLGYGRAPGNTIY
TRBJ1-1 | TRBD1 | 12 | TRBV28 | ASSTTGGGTEAF
TRBJ1-1 | NA | 12 | TRBV20-1 | SADAGSVGRVAF
TRBJ2-7 | TRBD1 | 12 | TRBV28 | ASSTGTGTYGQY
TRBJ2-3 | TRBD2 | 16 | TRBV28 | ASTLQREGRQSTDTQY
TRBJ2-7 | NA | 12 | TRBV2 | ASSADRGSYEQY
TRBJ2-7 | TRBD2 | 14 | TRBV10-3 | AISEGTSGINYEQY
TRBJ2-3 | NA | 14 | TRBV6-1 | ASSIGARGAGSTQY
TRBJ2-7 | TRBD2 | 9 | TRBV20-1 | SAGGAHEQY
TRBJ2-5 | TRBD1 | 13 | TRBV5-1 | ASSGGTGEQETQY
TRBJ1-5 | NA | 11 | TRBV7-2 | ASSLRADQPQH
TRBJ2-1 | TRBD1 | 13 | TRBV6-1 | ASSEGGTGYNEQF
TRBJ2-7 | NA | 8 | TRBV20-1 | SARGPEQY
TRBJ2-6 | TRBD1 | 15 | TRBV7-8 | ASSRDRIFSGANVLT
TRBJ2-5 | TRBD2 | 14 | TRBV10-1 | ASPGTRGPLQETQY
TRBJ1-5 | NA | 11 | TRBV20-1 | SAREGSNQPQH
TRBJ2-5 | NA | 10 | TRBV18 | ASSLPLETQY
TRBJ2-7 | TRBD2 | 14 | TRBV4-3 | ASSQGTSGRSHEQY
TRBJ1-5 | NA | 14 | TRBV20-1 | SAREPGDSYNQPQH
TRBJ2-6 | NA | 14 | TRBV20-1 | SASTGVGLGANVLT
TRBJ1-3 | NA | 11 | TRBV28 | ASSSPSRNTIY
TRBJ2-2 | TRBD2 | 13 | TRBV6-1 | ASRQAGANTGELF
TRBJ2-1 | NA | 11 | TRBV12-3/TRBV12-4 | ASSRGSYNEQF
TRBJ1-5 | NA | 12 | TRBV5-4 | ASSLADSPGPQH
TRBJ2-2 | NA | 16 | TRBV6-1 | ASSRNGGSSVNTGELF
TRBJ2-3 | NA | 13 | TRBV20-1 | SARDRGLSTDTQY
TRBJ2-4 | NA | 15 | TRBV20-1 | SASETGQGLAKNIQY
TRBJ1-5 | TRBD1 | 10 | TRBV19 | ASDRDNQPQH
TRBJ1-1 | NA | 13 | TRBV7-2 | ASSLVHGGGTEAF
TRBJ2-7 | NA | 14 | TRBV15 | ATSRTDRTITREQY
TRBJ1-5 | TRBD1 | 13 | TRBV6-1 | ASSDGTAYNQPQH
TRBJ1-5 | TRBD1 | 13 | TRBV5-1 | ASSLEGGAGQPQH
TRBJ1-2 | TRBD1 | 13 | TRBV28 | ASSWGQGGNYGYT
TRBJ2-3 | TRBD2 | 14 | TRBV7-3 | ASSLRGLGGRDTQY